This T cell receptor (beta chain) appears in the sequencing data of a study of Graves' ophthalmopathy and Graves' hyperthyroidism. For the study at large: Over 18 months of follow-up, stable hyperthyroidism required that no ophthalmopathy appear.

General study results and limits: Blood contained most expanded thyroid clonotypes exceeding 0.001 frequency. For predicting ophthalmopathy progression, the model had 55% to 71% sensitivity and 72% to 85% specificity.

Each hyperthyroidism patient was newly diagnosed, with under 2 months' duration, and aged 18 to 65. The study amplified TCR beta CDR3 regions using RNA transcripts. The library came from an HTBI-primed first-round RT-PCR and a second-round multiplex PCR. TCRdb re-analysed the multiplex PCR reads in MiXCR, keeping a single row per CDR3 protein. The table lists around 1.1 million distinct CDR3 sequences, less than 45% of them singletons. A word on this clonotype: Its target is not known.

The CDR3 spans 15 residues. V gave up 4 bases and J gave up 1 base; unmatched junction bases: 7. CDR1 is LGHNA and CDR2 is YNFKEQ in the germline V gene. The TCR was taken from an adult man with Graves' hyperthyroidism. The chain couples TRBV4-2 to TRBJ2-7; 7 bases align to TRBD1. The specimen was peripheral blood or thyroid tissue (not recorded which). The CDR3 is CASSRQGDKSYEQYF. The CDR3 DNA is TGTGCCAGCAGCCGCCAGGGGGACAAGTCCTACGAGCAGTACTTC.